The 23 T cell receptor beta chains reported below all come from one sample, sequenced in a study of cytotoxic CD8 clonotypes in ibrutinib-treated CLL. TCRdb keeps only in-frame clones here, not all; method: immunoSEQ multiplex PCR. The repertoire holds some 200,000 clones, with about 72% as singletons. The sample consisted of PBMCs, taken after 24 months of ibrutinib treatment. All receptors come from a human donor with chronic lymphocytic leukemia.

The genes are TRBV27 and TRBJ2-5, with D possibly matching TRBD1 (5 bases). The V gene's germline CDR1 is MNHEY and CDR2 SMNVEV (reference sequence). The CDR3 consists of 13 residues. V was clipped by 1 base and J by 4 bases, with 7 bases between them. The CDR3, as DNA: TGTGCCAGCAGTTTATTCAGGGCAGAGACCCAGTACTTC. This translates into CASSLFRAETQYF.

V is TRBV6-5 and J is TRBJ1-3; D is undetermined. The CDR3 has 13 residues. Germline CDR1 and CDR2: MNHEY and SVGAGI. V lost 4 bases, J lost 7 bases, and 11 bases lay in between. The CDR3 region has the DNA TGTGCCAGCAGTTTCCTAGGCCAGAACACCATATATTTT. Translated: CASSFLGQNTIYF.

DNA for the CDR3: TGCGCCAGCAGCCAAGTCAGCTCTAACTATGGCTACACCTTC. This codes for CASSQVSSNYGYTF. The V and J genes are TRBV4-1 and TRBJ1-2; D is uncertain. The germline CDR1 and CDR2 sequences are MGHRA and YSYEKL. The CDR3 loop spans 14 amino acids. Trimming shortened V by 1 base and J by 0 bases, and 6 bases separated the two germline ends.

The CDR3 bases are TGTGCCACCAGCAGAGTCGGACGTGGGACCGAGCAGTACTTC. Encoded protein: CATSRVGRGTEQYF. This sequence joins TRBV15 and TRBJ2-7, with D possibly called TRBD1 or TRBD2 (5 bases each). Germline CDR1 is LNHNV and CDR2 is YYDKDF (reference sequence). The CDR3 spans 14 residues. V lost 1 base to trimming and J lost 6 bases, with 13 bases between them.

The chain employs TRBV2 and TRBJ1-3; 9 positions match TRBD1. The junction had 3 bases not matched to a gene; V was cut back by 1 base and J by 8 bases. The CDR3 totals 14 residues. CDR1 and CDR2 (germline): SNHLY, FYNNEI. The CDR3 sequence is CASSEDRGLYTIYF. In nucleotides, the CDR3 is TGTGCCAGCAGTGAAGACAGGGGGCTTTACACCATATATTTT.

V is TRBV7-3 and J is TRBJ2-2, with TRBD2 matching over 7 bases. The CDR3 contains 14 residues. Germline V CDR1 and CDR2: SGHTA, FQGTGA. J was trimmed by 0 bases and V by 8 bases; bases with no gene match: 3. The CDR3 DNA reads TGTGCCAGCGCGACTAGCTCGAACACCGGGGAGCTGTTTTTT. This encodes CASATSSNTGELFF.

The J gene is TRBJ2-3, the V gene TRBV10-3; tentative D call: TRBD2 (5 bases). The V end lost 7 bases, the J end lost 0 bases, and 20 bases lay between the germline ends. CDR1 ENHRY and CDR2 SYGVKD come from the germline V gene. The CDR3 has 17 residues. CDR3 coding DNA: TGTGCCATCATGGGAGTCCGGCAATATCCTAGCACAGATACGCAGTATTTT. Protein product: CAIMGVRQYPSTDTQYF.

The chain recombines TRBV6-6 with TRBJ2-1, with D unresolved. Germline V gene lookup returns CDR1 MNHNY and CDR2 SVGAGI (reference sequence). Deletions cut 6 bases from V and 0 bases from J, with 12 bases between. This CDR3 is 15 amino acids long. The CDR3 sequence is CASSQHRSSYNEQFF. The CDR3 nucleotides read TGTGCCAGCAGCCAGCACCGGAGCTCCTACAATGAGCAGTTCTTC.

The V and J genes are TRBV2 and TRBJ1-2; D not resolved. Germline lookup yields CDR1 SNHLY and CDR2 FYNNEI. CDR3 length equals 14 residues. The ends were cut back, 5 bases at V and 7 bases at J, with 17 bases in the middle. CDR3 sequence (DNA): TGTGCCAGCAGTAACAGCGCGAAGTATGCTGGCTACACCTTC. As protein: CASSNSAKYAGYTF.

This chain links TRBV4-1 with TRBJ2-1; perhaps TRBD2 as D (6 bases). Germline CDR1 and CDR2: MGHRA and YSYEKL. CDR3 size: 16 residues. V was trimmed by 1 base and J by 0 bases, leaving 10 bases between them. CDR3 amino acids: CASSQASDSSYNEQFF. The DNA for the CDR3 is TGCGCCAGCAGCCAAGCTAGCGATAGCTCCTACAATGAGCAGTTCTTC.

The rearrangement links TRBV7-3 to TRBJ2-1; 11 bases align to TRBD2. The CDR3 is 15 amino acids. V dropped 5 bases and J dropped 2; count of bases not matched to a gene: 2. The germline CDR1 and CDR2 sequences are SGHTA and FQGTGA. In DNA, the CDR3 is TGTGCCAGCAGCAAGGGACTAGCGGCCTACAATGAGCAGTTCTTC. Its translation: CASSKGLAAYNEQFF.

This chain links TRBV4-1 with TRBJ1-1; D might be TRBD1 (5 bases). Trimming left V 0 bases short and J 11 bases short, with 10 bases between. Germline CDR1 is MGHRA and CDR2 is YSYEKL. The CDR3 is 12 residues long. The CDR3, as DNA: TGCGCCAGCAGCCAAGATGGGGGGGAGGCTTTCTTT. This gives the protein CASSQDGGEAFF.

This clone occurred once. The V gene is TRBV5-1, the J gene TRBJ2-3; D call uncertain. CDR1 is SGHRS, CDR2 YFSETQ, per germline. The CDR3 has 14 residues. V was pared by 6 bases and J by 0 bases, with 11 bases between. CDR3 amino acids: CASNVQPSTDTQYF. The CDR3 DNA reads as TGCGCCAGCAACGTTCAACCTAGCACAGATACGCAGTATTTT.

The chain joins TRBV6-6 to TRBJ2-7; perhaps TRBD1 as D (6 bases). The CDR3 covers 14 residues. The V gene's germline CDR1 is MNHNY and CDR2 SVGAGI (reference sequence). V was trimmed by 0 bases and J by 10 bases, leaving 16 bases between them. Here the CDR3 DNA reads TGTGCCAGCAGTTACTCGTCAACAGGGTTGGAACAGTACTTC. As protein: CASSYSSTGLEQYF.

The rearrangement joins TRBV7-9 to TRBJ2-2, with a weak D call TRBD2 (6 bases). Per germline, CDR1 SEHNR and CDR2 FQNEAQ (reference sequence). The CDR3 is 16 residues long. Trimming took off 2 bases at V and 2 bases at J, with 12 bases between the two ends. CDR3 nucleotide sequence: TGTGCCAGCAGCTTAAGGCGGGACTCCAACACCGGGGAGCTGTTTTTT. It codes for CASSLRRDSNTGELFF.

The chain has TRBV7-8 and TRBJ2-3; TRBD1 is a possible D gene (5 bases). The CDR3 covers 15 residues. Trimming removed 2 bases at V and 6 bases at J, with 15 bases between. Per the germline V gene, CDR1 is SGHVS and CDR2 is FQNEAQ. The DNA for the CDR3 is TGTGCCAGCAGCTTAATGGCAGTCCCAGGGGATACGCAGTATTTT. Translating it yields CASSLMAVPGDTQYF.

The V and J genes are TRBV7-6 and TRBJ2-1; D remains ambiguous. Germline loops: CDR1 SGHVS, CDR2 FNYEAQ. CDR3 length: 14 residues. Trimming cost V 1 base and J 10 bases, with 14 bases left between them. This CDR3 is CASSLEIWPTEQFF. The CDR3 nucleotides are TGTGCCAGCAGCTTAGAGATCTGGCCTACAGAGCAGTTCTTC.

V gene TRBV19 combines with J gene TRBJ2-1; a possible D gene is TRBD1 (6 bases). CDR1 is LNHDA and CDR2 is SQIVND in the germline V gene (reference sequence). This CDR3 is built from 19 residues. V dropped 6 bases and J dropped 0 bases, with 24 bases sitting between them. The DNA for the CDR3 is TGTGCCAGTAGCCCATCCCCCTACAGGGCCAACCTCTCCTACAATGAGCAGTTCTTC. Protein sequence: CASSPSPYRANLSYNEQFF.

This clone appeared a few times. CDR3 region: CASSQLGDRGIRQFTEAFF. The DNA of the CDR3 is TGTGCCAGCAGCCAATTGGGGGACAGGGGAATCCGACAGTTCACTGAAGCTTTCTTT. The rearrangement joins TRBV16 to TRBJ1-1; 10 bases map to TRBD1. The CDR3 has 19 residues. Germline V gene sequence: CDR1 KGHSY, CDR2 FQNENV. Germline trimming cut 1 base from V and 4 bases from J; bases unmatched to any gene: 15.

The chain is built from TRBV7-8 and TRBJ2-7; D ambiguous. This CDR3 comprises 13 residues. Germline V gene lookup returns CDR1 SGHVS and CDR2 FQNEAQ. Trimming took 4 bases from V and 3 from J, leaving 10 bases between them. The CDR3 DNA follows: TGTGCCAGCAGCTACCAGAGATACTACGAGCAGTACTTC. Translated, it gives CASSYQRYYEQYF.

This chain connects TRBV18 to TRBJ1-1, with unresolved D. The CDR3 sequence is 15 residues long. V was shortened by 0 bases and J by 1 base, with 9 bases between the two germline ends. In germline, CDR1 is KGHSH, CDR2 LQKENI. The CDR3, as DNA: TGTGCCAGCTCACCACCGTACAGTCCGAACACTGAAGCTTTCTTT. Its protein is CASSPPYSPNTEAFF.

The chain combines TRBV28 with TRBJ1-1, with D tentatively TRBD1 (6 bases). Per the germline V gene, CDR1 is MDHEN and CDR2 is SYDVKM. V gave up 5 bases and J gave up 5 bases, with 15 bases separating them. The CDR3 totals 14 residues. For the CDR3, the DNA is TGTGCCAGCAGTCCGGGGGGACAAGGGACTGAAGCTTTCTTT. As protein: CASSPGGQGTEAFF.

The chain has TRBV7-2 and TRBJ2-3; maybe TRBD2 (6 bases). CDR3 length: 15 amino acids. CDR1 is SGHTA, CDR2 FQGNSA, per germline. The ends were cut back, 1 base at V and 8 bases at J, with 16 bases in the middle. CDR3 residues: CASSLEGGQGFTQYF. CDR3 in DNA: TGTGCCAGCAGCTTAGAGGGAGGTCAGGGATTTACGCAGTATTTT.